Below, 6 T cell receptor beta chains from the same sample are listed, as sequenced in a study of Ad26.COV2.S vaccination and SARS-CoV-2 variants. Only in-frame clones appear in the TCRdb table, and some are missing; sequencing was by immunoSEQ multiplex PCR. This table has 300,000 to 400,000 clones, around four fifths appearing once. Treatment given: approximately 18 received Ad26.COV2.S at low or high dose, single or two shots; about 5 received placebo; per-sample allocation not given. Sampling occurred on day 63 after the first vaccine or placebo injection. Sequencing used peripheral blood, obtained in a trial of Ad26.COV2.S vaccine versus placebo. The origin of the receptors is a person between 18 and 65 years old who received the Ad26.COV2.S COVID-19 vaccine or a placebo.

The J gene is TRBJ1-3, the V gene TRBV6-5; no firm D call. The CDR3 consists of 15 residues. The ends were cut back, 3 bases at V and 1 base at J, with 10 bases in the middle. The V gene's germline CDR1 is MNHEY and CDR2 SVGAGI. CDR3 amino acids: CASSYTRLSGNTIYF. DNA for the CDR3: TGTGCCAGCAGTTATACCCGGCTTTCTGGAAACACCATATATTTT.

The rearrangement uses TRBV4-1 and TRBJ2-1; 10 positions match TRBD2. CDR3 size: 15 residues. With 0 bases clipped from V and 10 bases from J, the junction kept 6 bases outside the gene matches. CDR1 MGHRA and CDR2 YSYEKL come from the germline V gene. CDR3 protein: CASSQDERGGREQFF. The CDR3 nucleotides read TGCGCCAGCAGCCAAGACGAGCGGGGGGGCCGGGAGCAGTTCTTC.

The J gene is TRBJ2-2, the V gene TRBV5-1, with TRBD1 as a possible D gene (6 bases). Deletions cut 6 bases from V and 2 bases from J, with 17 bases between. The CDR3 extends over 16 amino acids. Germline CDR1 and CDR2: SGHRS and YFSETQ. DNA of the CDR3: TGCGCCAGCAAGCCGATCCCGGGACAAAACACCGGGGAGCTGTTTTTT. As protein: CASKPIPGQNTGELFF.

The chain joins TRBV6-1 to TRBJ2-1, with 11 bases lining up with TRBD2. This CDR3 contains 19 residues. Germline V gene sequence: CDR1 MNHNS, CDR2 SASEGT. With 2 bases clipped from V and 10 bases from J, the junction kept 19 bases outside the gene matches. CDR3 amino acids: CASSEIFRVASGGTGEQFF. The CDR3 DNA is TGTGCCAGCAGTGAAATTTTTCGGGTGGCTAGCGGGGGGACAGGGGAGCAGTTCTTC.

This clone appeared a few times. The chain recombines TRBV5-1 with TRBJ2-7; tentatively, D is TRBD1 or TRBD2 (6 bases each). Germline-derived CDR1 and CDR2 are SGHRS and YFSETQ. CDR3 length: 14 residues. Deletions cut 1 base from V and 7 bases from J, with 15 bases between. CDR3 region: CASSLIEGGGEQYF. Here the CDR3 DNA reads TGCGCCAGCAGCTTGATTGAGGGGGGCGGGGAGCAGTACTTC.

The V gene is TRBV11-2, the J gene TRBJ1-1; D unclear. CDR1 is SGHAT, CDR2 FQNNGV, per germline. The CDR3 runs to 15 residues. V gave up 1 base and J gave up 4 bases, with 13 bases separating them. CDR3: CASSLVGGSGTEAFF. The CDR3 bases are TGTGCCAGCAGCTTAGTTGGAGGGTCGGGCACTGAAGCTTTCTTT.